This T cell receptor beta chain came from a study of Ad26.COV2.S vaccination and SARS-CoV-2 variants. About the study: Ad26.COV2.S arm of COV1001 included the donor.

Whole-study results and caveats: Greater spike-specific TCR breadth was seen in vaccine recipients than in placebo recipients.

The treatment is: 15 to 20 received Ad26.COV2.S at low or high dose, single or two shots; several received placebo; per-sample allocation not given. Sampling happened 63 days after the first vaccine or placebo injection. There are 16 residues in the CDR3. The germline gives CDR1 SGHRS, CDR2 YFSETQ. Trimming cost V 9 bases and J 1 base, with 21 bases left between them. Of note for this clone: Its antigen is as yet unknown.

Data came from immunoSEQ multiplex PCR; TCRdb stores just in-frame clones and leaves some out. The profile covers roughly 500,000 clones, with 85% to 90% appearing a single time and about 2.5% taken by the ten largest. The clonotype comes from a person aged 18 to 65 who received the Ad26.COV2.S COVID-19 vaccine or a placebo. The rearrangement links TRBV5-1 to TRBJ2-3; D is possibly TRBD2 (6 bases). Sequencing used peripheral blood, obtained in a trial of Ad26.COV2.S vaccine versus placebo. The CDR3 spells CANPLLSPGGTDTQYF. For the CDR3, the DNA is TGCGCCAACCCCCTCCTCAGCCCGGGGGGCACAGATACGCAGTATTTT.